These 23 T cell receptor beta chains share one sample of origin, sequenced in a study of blood T cells in healthy people across ages. PCR was performed a second time for about 7 to 11 cycles using a sample-barcoded 5' primer and a J-beta primer mix. TCRdb redid the calling of the 5' RACE reads with MiXCR, one entry per CDR3 protein. There are a few hundred thousand distinct CDR3 sequences in the sample; roughly 29% occur only once, and approximately 17% lies in the top ten. The sequenced sample consisted of blood. All receptors come from a woman in her 70s in good health.

The chain recombines TRBV7-2 with TRBJ2-7, with a tentative D call TRBD1 (5 bases). The CDR3 loop spans 13 amino acids. CDR1 SGHTA and CDR2 FQGNSA come from the germline V gene. Trimming took 2 bases from V and 3 from J, leaving 8 bases between them. This CDR3 reads CASSLQGFYEQYF. The CDR3 region has the DNA TGTGCCAGCAGCTTACAGGGATTCTACGAGCAGTACTTC.

The table lists this clonotype with many counts. The rearrangement links TRBV20-1 to TRBJ2-5, with 10 bases lining up with TRBD1. This CDR3 region has 13 residues. In germline, CDR1 is DFQATT, CDR2 SNEGSKA (reference sequence). Trimming took 6 bases from V and 4 from J; bases not matched to a gene: 5. This chain's CDR3 is CSARQGAGETQYF. As DNA, the CDR3 is TGCAGTGCCAGACAGGGGGCAGGAGAGACCCAGTACTTC.

V and J are TRBV7-2 and TRBJ2-1; 11 bases line up with TRBD2. The ends lost 2 bases at V and 4 bases at J; junction bases unmatched: 4. The CDR3 is 16 amino acids. Germline CDR1 SGHTA, CDR2 FQGNSA. The CDR3 DNA reads TGTGCCAGCAGCTTAAATAGCGGGGGGGTTTACAATGAGCAGTTCTTC. Its protein product is CASSLNSGGVYNEQFF.

The chain joins TRBV9 to TRBJ2-5, with 8 nucleotides matching TRBD1. Germline V gene data show CDR1 as SGDLS and CDR2 as YYNGEE. This CDR3 contains 15 residues. Unmatched junction bases numbered 6, after V lost 0 bases and J lost 5 bases. The CDR3 nucleotides read TGTGCCAGCAGCGTAGAGGGGACAGGCGGGGAGACCCAGTACTTC. This translates into CASSVEGTGGETQYF.

The V and J genes are TRBV7-3 and TRBJ2-1; 14 bases fit TRBD2. The V gene end was trimmed by 3 bases and the J gene end by 3 bases; junction bases not matched to a gene: 4. The CDR3 is 17 residues long. The V gene's germline CDR1 is SGHTA and CDR2 FQGTGA. The CDR3: CASSLTSGGALYNEQFF. The CDR3 coding sequence is TGTGCCAGCAGCTTGACTAGCGGGGGGGCCCTCTACAATGAGCAGTTCTTC.

V gene TRBV7-3 combines with J gene TRBJ2-2, with a possible D match to TRBD1 (5 bases). Germline CDR1 SGHTA, CDR2 FQGTGA. The CDR3 is made up of 15 amino acids. V gave up 2 bases and J gave up 0 bases, with 7 bases separating them. CDR3 residues: CASSLGATNTGELFF. CDR3 DNA: TGTGCCAGCAGCTTAGGGGCGACGAACACCGGGGAGCTGTTTTTT.

The chain carries TRBV6-1 and TRBJ2-1, with TRBD2 identical over 8 bases. Unmatched junction bases numbered 6, after V lost 6 bases and J lost 8 bases. Germline CDR1 reads MNHNS; CDR2 reads SASEGT. This CDR3 has 13 amino acids. CDR3 in amino acids: CASRRSGSDEQFF. The CDR3 DNA reads as TGTGCCAGCAGACGAAGCGGGAGCGATGAGCAGTTCTTC.

The V call is TRBV3-1, the J call TRBJ1-1; weak D call: TRBD1 (6 bases). V was clipped by 4 bases and J by 9 bases, with 15 bases between them. From germline, CDR1 is LGHDT and CDR2 YNNKEL (reference sequence). The CDR3 has 13 amino acids. CDR3 DNA sequence: TGTGCCAGCAGCCGGCCAGTGGGACAAAAAGCTTTCTTT. Translated, it gives CASSRPVGQKAFF.

The chain links TRBV5-1 to TRBJ1-1; D gene ambiguous. V was shortened by 3 bases and J by 0 bases, with 12 bases between the two germline ends. Germline V gives CDR1 SGHRS, CDR2 YFSETQ. The CDR3 consists of 15 residues. CDR3 loop: CASSWEQRLNTEAFF. The DNA for the CDR3 is TGCGCCAGCAGCTGGGAACAGAGGCTGAACACTGAAGCTTTCTTT.

This clonotype was detected only a few times. The chain is built from TRBV19 and TRBJ1-1, with 9 bases fitting TRBD1. The CDR3 runs to 12 residues. The V and J ends lost 10 bases and 3 bases, in that order; junction bases with no gene match: 3. Germline V gene data show CDR1 as LNHDA and CDR2 as SQIVND (reference sequence). The chain's CDR3 is CATQGADTEAFF. The CDR3 nucleotides are TGTGCCACACAGGGGGCAGACACTGAAGCTTTCTTT.

The CDR3 DNA reads TGTGCCAGCAGGCCCGGGACTAGCGGGGAAAACATTCAGTACTTC. This translates into CASRPGTSGENIQYF. This chain connects TRBV6-1 to TRBJ2-4, with 13 bases matching TRBD2. V lost 6 bases and J lost 5; bases outside the gene matches: 4. Germline V gene sequence: CDR1 MNHNS, CDR2 SASEGT. The CDR3 is made up of 15 amino acids.

This clonotype was counted only a few times. J is TRBJ1-4 and V is TRBV18; D might be TRBD1 (6 bases). This CDR3 has 14 residues. V gave up 3 bases and J gave up 8 bases, with 13 bases separating them. Per germline, CDR1 KGHSH and CDR2 LQKENI. The CDR3, as DNA: TGTGCCAGCTCACCCTCAGCCAGGGGAGAAAAACTGTTTTTT. It yields the protein CASSPSARGEKLFF.

The V gene is TRBV6-2 or TRBV6-3, the J gene TRBJ2-3; 8 bases are shared with TRBD2. This CDR3 contains 15 residues. The trim removed 10 bases at V and 2 bases at J, leaving 11 bases unmatched. Germline values: CDR1 MNHEY, CDR2 SVGEGT. In DNA form, the CDR3 reads TGTGCCATCGGAGAGCGGGGGCGAGTCACAGATACGCAGTATTTT. Translating gives CAIGERGRVTDTQYF.

V gene TRBV24-1 combines with J gene TRBJ1-2; a weak D match, TRBD1 (5 bases). This CDR3 has 12 amino acids. The V end was cut by 5 bases, the J end by 4 bases, with 7 bases between. The germline CDR1 and CDR2 sequences are KGHDR and SFDVKD. The CDR3 nucleotides read TGTGCCACCAGTGGAGACAGCTATGGCTACACCTTC. It yields the protein CATSGDSYGYTF.

This clonotype was seen many times. The chain couples TRBV5-5 to TRBJ2-1; perhaps TRBD1 as D (5 bases). Trimming shortened V by 4 bases and J by 5 bases, and 13 bases separated the two germline ends. Germline V gene sequence: CDR1 SGHKS, CDR2 YYEKEE (reference sequence). CDR3 size: 14 residues. The CDR3, as DNA: TGTGCCAGCAGCCTCTCGGCAGGGAACAATGAGCAGTTCTTC. This translates into CASSLSAGNNEQFF. The variable domain in full, with the rest retrieved from reference TRBV5-5 and TRBJ2-1, is DAGVTQSPTHLIKTRGQQVTLRCSPISGHKSVSWYQQVLGQGPQFIFQYYEKEERGRGNFPDRFSARQFPNYSSELNVNALLLGDSALYLCASSLSAGNNEQFFGPGTRLTVL.

Remarks on this clonotype: One end of the junction fails to match germline, which may point to a read error. The chain recombines TRBV3-1 with TRBJ2-2; D is possibly TRBD2 (5 bases). Germline CDR1 reads LGHDT; CDR2 reads YNNKEL (reference sequence). CDR3 length: 14 amino acids. CDR3 sequence reads: CASSPEAGRTEVFF. The CDR3 nucleotides are TGTGCCAGCAGCCCAGAAGCTGGTAGAACGGAGGTGTTTTTT.

The rearrangement links TRBV5-1 to TRBJ2-5; 12 bases align to TRBD1. Per germline, CDR1 SGHRS and CDR2 YFSETQ. The junction had 3 bases not matched to a gene; V was cut back by 4 bases and J by 5 bases. The CDR3 covers 14 residues. The CDR3 DNA follows: TGCGCCAGCAGCGGGACAGGGGGCCTGGAGACCCAGTACTTC. Residues: CASSGTGGLETQYF.

This clonotype appeared once. V is TRBV6-6 and J is TRBJ2-4, with 9 bases identical to TRBD1. The junction had 10 bases not matched to a gene; V was cut back by 7 bases and J by 3 bases. From germline, CDR1 is MNHNY and CDR2 SVGAGI (reference sequence). The CDR3 totals 16 residues. The CDR3 bases are TGTGCCAGCAACCGGACAGGGGAAGGAGGCAAAAACATTCAGTACTTC. As protein: CASNRTGEGGKNIQYF.

As for this clonotype: A much larger clone differs from this one at a single base, so this may be a read error. This sequence joins TRBV29-1 and TRBJ1-2, with D maybe TRBD1 (5 bases). Germline V gene lookup returns CDR1 SQVTM and CDR2 ANQGSEA. The CDR3 totals 13 residues. CDR3 DNA sequence: TGCAGCGTTGAGGGGCGGTCGGCTTTCGGCTGCACCTTC. Encoded protein: CSVEGRSAFGCTF. The complete variable domain, with remaining parts taken from reference TRBV29-1 and TRBJ1-2, reads SAVISQKPSRDICQRGTSLTIQCQVDSQVTMMFWYRQQPGQSLTLIATANQGSEATYESGFVIDKFPISRPNLTFSTLTVSNMSPEDSSIYLCSVEGRSAFGCTFGSGTRLTVV.

This chain uses TRBV12-3 or TRBV12-4 with TRBJ2-1; 9 positions match TRBD1. The J call may be incorrect, as the DNA end agrees better with TRBJ2-7. The CDR3 sequence is 14 residues long. DNA of the CDR3: TGTGCCAGCAGTTTGGAGGGACAGGGCTACGAGCAGTACTTC. This gives the protein CASSLEGQGYEQYF.

This clonotype came up a few times. The chain recombines TRBV5-6 with TRBJ2-5; D is unresolved. The ends were cut back, 2 bases at V and 0 bases at J, with 20 bases in the middle. This CDR3 region has 18 residues. Germline-derived CDR1 and CDR2 are SGHDT and YYEEEE. In DNA form, the CDR3 reads TGTGCCAGCAGCTTTAAATGGAGAAAAGCCAAGTACCAAGAGACCCAGTACTTC. This translates into CASSFKWRKAKYQETQYF.

This clonotype was detected only a few times. The chain joins TRBV5-1 to TRBJ1-4, with unresolved D. The germline gives CDR1 SGHRS, CDR2 YFSETQ. The V end lost 0 bases, the J end lost 5 bases, and 11 bases lay between the germline ends. The CDR3 extends over 15 amino acids. CDR3 residues: CASSLGAGENEKLFF. For the CDR3, the DNA is TGCGCCAGCAGCTTGGGAGCAGGCGAGAATGAAAAACTGTTTTTT.

The chain joins TRBV6-2 or TRBV6-3 to TRBJ2-5; D possibly matches TRBD1 or TRBD2 (5 bases each). The J call is in doubt because the DNA end fits TRBJ2-1 better. Germline CDR1 MNHEY, CDR2 SVGEGT. This CDR3 comprises 13 residues. CDR3 loop: CASSPGPLAEQFF. The CDR3 DNA reads TGTGCCAGCAGCCCGGGACCCCTGGCTGAGCAGTTCTTC.